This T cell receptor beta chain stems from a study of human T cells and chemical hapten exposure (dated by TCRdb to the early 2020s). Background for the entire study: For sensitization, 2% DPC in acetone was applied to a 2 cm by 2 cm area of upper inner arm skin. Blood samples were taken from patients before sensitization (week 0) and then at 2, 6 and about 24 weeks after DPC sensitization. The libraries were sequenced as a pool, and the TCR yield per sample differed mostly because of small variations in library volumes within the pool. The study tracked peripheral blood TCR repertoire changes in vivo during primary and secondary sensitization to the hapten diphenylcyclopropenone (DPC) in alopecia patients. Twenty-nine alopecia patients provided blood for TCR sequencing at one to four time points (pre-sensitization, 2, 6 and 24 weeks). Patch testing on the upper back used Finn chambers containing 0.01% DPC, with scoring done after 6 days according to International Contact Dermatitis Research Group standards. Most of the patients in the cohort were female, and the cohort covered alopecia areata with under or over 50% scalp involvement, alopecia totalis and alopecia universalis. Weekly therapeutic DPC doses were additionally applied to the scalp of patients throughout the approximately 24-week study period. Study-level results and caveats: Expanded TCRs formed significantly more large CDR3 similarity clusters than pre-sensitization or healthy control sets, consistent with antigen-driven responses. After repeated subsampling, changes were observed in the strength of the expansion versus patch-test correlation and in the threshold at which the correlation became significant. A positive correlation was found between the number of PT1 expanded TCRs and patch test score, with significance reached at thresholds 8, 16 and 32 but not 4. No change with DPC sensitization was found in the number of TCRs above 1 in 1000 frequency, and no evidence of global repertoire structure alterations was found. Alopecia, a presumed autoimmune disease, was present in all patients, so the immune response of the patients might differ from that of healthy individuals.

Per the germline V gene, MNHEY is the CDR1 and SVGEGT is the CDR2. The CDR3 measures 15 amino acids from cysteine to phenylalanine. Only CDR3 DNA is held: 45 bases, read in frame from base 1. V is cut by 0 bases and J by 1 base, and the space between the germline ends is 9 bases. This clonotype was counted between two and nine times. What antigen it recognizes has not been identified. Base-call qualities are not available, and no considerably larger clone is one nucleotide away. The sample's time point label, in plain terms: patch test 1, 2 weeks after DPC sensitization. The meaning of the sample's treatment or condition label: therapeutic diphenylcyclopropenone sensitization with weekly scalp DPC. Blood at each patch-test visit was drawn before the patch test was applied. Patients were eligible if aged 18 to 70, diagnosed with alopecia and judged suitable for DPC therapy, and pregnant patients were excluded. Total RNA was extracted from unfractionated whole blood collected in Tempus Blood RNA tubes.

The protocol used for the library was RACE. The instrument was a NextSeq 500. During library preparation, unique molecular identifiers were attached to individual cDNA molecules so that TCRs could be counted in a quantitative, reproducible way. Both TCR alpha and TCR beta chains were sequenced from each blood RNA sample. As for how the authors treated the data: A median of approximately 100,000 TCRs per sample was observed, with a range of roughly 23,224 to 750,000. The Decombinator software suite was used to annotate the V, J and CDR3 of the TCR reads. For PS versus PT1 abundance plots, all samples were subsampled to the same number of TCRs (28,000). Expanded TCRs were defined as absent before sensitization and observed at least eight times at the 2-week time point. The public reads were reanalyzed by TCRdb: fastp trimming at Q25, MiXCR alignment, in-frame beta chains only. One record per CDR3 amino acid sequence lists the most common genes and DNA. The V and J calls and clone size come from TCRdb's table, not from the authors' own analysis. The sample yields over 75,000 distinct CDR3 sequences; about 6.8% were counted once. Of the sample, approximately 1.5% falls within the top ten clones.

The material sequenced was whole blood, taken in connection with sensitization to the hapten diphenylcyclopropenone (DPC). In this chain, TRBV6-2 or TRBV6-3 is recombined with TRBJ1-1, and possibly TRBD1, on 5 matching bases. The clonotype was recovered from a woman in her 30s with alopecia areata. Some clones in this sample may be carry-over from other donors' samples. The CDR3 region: CASSYSRGENTEAFF. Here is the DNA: TGTGCCAGCAGTTACTCCCGAGGGGAGAACACTGAAGCTTTCTTT.